These T cell receptor beta chains were read from a single sample in a study of blood T cell repertoires in COVID-19. TCRdb keeps only in-frame clones here, not all; method: immunoSEQ multiplex PCR. The data show a few hundred thousand clones, about 87% seen once. The sequenced material came from peripheral blood. The source of these receptors is a woman aged 30 to 39 with COVID-19, enrolled during active disease. Each CDR3 is given with its conserved first and last residue. D genes are given only for firm matches. Some rows have no size entry. The others give once, few or many, or a class for an expanded clone.

V gene,clone size,D gene,J gene,CDR3 DNA,CDR3 protein
TRBV7-3,.,.,TRBJ2-5,TGTGCCAGCAGCCACCTTCTTACGGGAGAGACCCAGTACTTC,CASSHLLTGETQYF
TRBV9,.,TRBD2,TRBJ2-2,TGTGCCAGCAGCTCACCCGCTAGCGGGGGGACAACCGGGGAGCTGTTTTTT,CASSSPASGGTTGELFF
TRBV3-1/TRBV3-2,.,.,TRBJ2-5,TGTGCCAGCAGCCAAGCCCACAGGGAGACCCAGTACTTC,CASSQAHRETQYF
TRBV5-1,once,TRBD2,TRBJ2-7,TGCGCCAGCAGCGCGGCCCCTAGCGGGGGGGCCTACGAGCAGTACTTC,CASSAAPSGGAYEQYF
TRBV9,.,.,TRBJ1-2,TGTGCCAGCAGCCCGCAAACCGGGACAAAGAATGGCTACACCTTC,CASSPQTGTKNGYTF
TRBV3-1/TRBV3-2,.,TRBD2,TRBJ2-5,TGTGCCAGCAGCCCAGGCGGCGGGGGTTTAGAGACCCAGTACTTC,CASSPGGGGLETQYF
TRBV7-7,.,.,TRBJ2-3,TGTGCTAGCAGCCAACTGCCGGGACACAACACAGATACGCAGTATTTT,CASSQLPGHNTDTQYF
TRBV29-1,.,.,TRBJ1-1,TGCAGCGTGGCCAGAGACAGGAAGATAAACACTGAAGCTTTCTTT,CSVARDRKINTEAFF
TRBV2,.,TRBD1,TRBJ2-2,TGTGCCAGCACCCCAGGGGGAAACACCGGGGAGCTGTTTTTT,CASTPGGNTGELFF
TRBV7-2,.,.,TRBJ1-5,TGTGCCAGCAGCAAAGACAGGATCAATCAGCCCCAGCATTTT,CASSKDRINQPQHF
TRBV28,.,.,TRBJ2-1,TGTGCCAGCAGTTTGCTAAGGGGCTCTTCCTACAATGAGCAGTTCTTC,CASSLLRGSSYNEQFF
TRBV9,few,.,TRBJ2-2,TGTGCCAGCAGCGTAGTGGGGGGGCAAAGCACCGGGGAGCTGTTTTTT,CASSVVGGQSTGELFF
TRBV6-6,.,.,TRBJ1-2,TGTGCCAGCAGTTATCAGGTCGTTAACTATGGCTACACCTTC,CASSYQVVNYGYTF
TRBV7-2,.,TRBD2,TRBJ2-3,TGTGCCAGCAGCTACGGGACTAGCTGGGCGGATACGCAGTATTTT,CASSYGTSWADTQYF
TRBV28,.,TRBD2,TRBJ2-3,TGTGCCAGCAGCCCGGTAGAAGCGGGGGCGGCAGATACGCAGTATTTT,CASSPVEAGAADTQYF
TRBV5-6,.,.,TRBJ1-2,TGTGCCAGCAGCTCCGGGATCTCTCACGGCTACACCTTC,CASSSGISHGYTF
TRBV6-6,once,.,TRBJ2-1,TGTGCCACCTCGACACCAGGGGCCTACAATGAGCAGTTCTTC,CATSTPGAYNEQFF
TRBV28,.,.,TRBJ1-5,TGTGCCAGCAGTTTGGGGGGGGTTGAACAGCCCCAGCATTTT,CASSLGGVEQPQHF
TRBV6-4,.,.,TRBJ1-6,TGTGCCAGCAGAATGGGAGGGTCCTATAATTCACCCCTCCACTTT,CASRMGGSYNSPLHF
TRBV18,.,TRBD1,TRBJ1-1,TGTGCCAGCTCACCAAGGGGGCTGAACACTGAAGCTTTCTTT,CASSPRGLNTEAFF
TRBV11-2,once,.,TRBJ1-2,TGTGCCAGCAGCTTACCAGGGACTCTCGCTAACTATGGCTACACCTTC,CASSLPGTLANYGYTF
TRBV5-6,.,.,TRBJ2-5,TGTGCCAGCAGCCCAAGGCGGGGTCCAGAGACCCAGTACTTC,CASSPRRGPETQYF
TRBV15,few,.,TRBJ1-5,TGTGCCACCAGCTTCAGCAGGGGAAATCAGCCCCAGCATTTT,CATSFSRGNQPQHF
TRBV15,.,.,TRBJ1-5,TGTGCCACCAGCAGAGTTATAACAGGGAATCAGCCCCAGCATTTT,CATSRVITGNQPQHF
TRBV28,.,.,TRBJ2-5,TGTGCCAGCAGTTTAGTCGGACACCTCCAAGAGACCCAGTACTTC,CASSLVGHLQETQYF
TRBV6-1,.,.,TRBJ2-3,TGTGCCAGCAGTGATAGCGGACGCTACACAGATACGCAGTATTTT,CASSDSGRYTDTQYF
TRBV5-1,.,TRBD1,TRBJ1-2,TGCGCCAGCAGCACCGGACAGGGACTTTATGGCTACACCTTC,CASSTGQGLYGYTF
TRBV18,.,.,TRBJ2-3,TGTGCCAGCTCACCCAGGGAAGAGGATATGTATTTT,CASSPREEDMYF
TRBV10-2,.,.,TRBJ2-2,TGCGCCAGCAGTGAGTCGCCAGGTGCCACCGGGGAGCTGTTTTTT,CASSESPGATGELFF
TRBV10-3,.,.,TRBJ1-1,TGTGCCATCAGTGAGTCGGGGGGGAAGAACACTGAAGCTTTCTTT,CAISESGGKNTEAFF
TRBV5-1,.,TRBD1,TRBJ1-2,TGCGCCAGCAGCTCCTCAGGGGGGCATGGCTACACCTTC,CASSSSGGHGYTF
TRBV13,.,.,TRBJ1-2,TGTGCCAGCAGCTTAAGGGCAGGGGATAGAAACTATGGCTACACCTTC,CASSLRAGDRNYGYTF
TRBV29-1,.,.,TRBJ1-2,TGCAGCGTACCCAGGGCATATGGCTACACCTTC,CSVPRAYGYTF
TRBV6-2/TRBV6-3,.,.,TRBJ2-1,TGTGCCAGCAGTTACACCGGGGGACCCTACAATGAGCAGTTCTTC,CASSYTGGPYNEQFF
TRBV6-5,.,.,TRBJ1-3,TGTGCCAGCAGTTACACTTCCCCTGGAAACACCATATATTTT,CASSYTSPGNTIYF
TRBV2,.,.,TRBJ1-2,TGTGCCAGCAGTGAAAGGACATATGGCTACACCTTC,CASSERTYGYTF
TRBV2,.,.,TRBJ1-1,TGTGCCAGCAGTGAACCAGGGGTTACTGAAGCTTTCTTT,CASSEPGVTEAFF
TRBV7-8,.,TRBD1,TRBJ2-3,TGTGCCAGCAGCTCTACAGGGGTAGGAATAGAAGATACGCAGTATTTT,CASSSTGVGIEDTQYF